This entry is about one T cell receptor beta chain. The antigen is not known. The sample belongs to a study of regulatory T cells in long-lasting Graves disease. The study, taken as a whole, reports: Persistent-disease Graves' patients showed less TCR diversity than new cases.

Trimming took 0 bases from V and 7 from J, leaving 13 bases between them. The CDR3 loop spans 15 amino acids. Germline lookup yields CDR1 MGHRA and CDR2 YSYEKL. TCR beta libraries were built with iRepertoire HTBI primers and Arm-PCR of CDR3 regions. TCRdb reanalysed the multiplex PCR reads using MiXCR and keeps one entry per CDR3 protein. The table lists 400,000 to 500,000 distinct CDR3 sequences, 15% of them singletons. Time point given: newly diagnosed GD, antithyroid drugs for less than 3 months. Generation of the TCR library employed RNA extracted from PBMCs. These data also formed part of another study, on T cells in Graves' hyperthyroidism and ophthalmopathy. As that study records: The study based diagnoses on clinical symptoms, serum thyroxine and TRAb, thyroid ultrasound and orbital computed tomography.

The specimen comprised peripheral blood mononuclear cells (PBMCs), sampled at new diagnosis, from a patient treated with antithyroid drugs. This receptor was obtained from a woman between 40 and 55 years old with Graves disease. The J gene is TRBJ1-5, the V gene TRBV4-1, with D possibly TRBD1 on 5 matching bases. CDR3 region: CASSQDQGIGQPQHF. CDR3 DNA sequence: TGCGCCAGCAGCCAAGATCAGGGCATTGGACAGCCCCAGCATTTT.